This T cell receptor beta chain originates from a study of shared clonotypes between healthy human individuals. This clone showed up just a few times. The CDR3 has 16 residues. The germline V gene has CDR1 MGHRA and CDR2 YSYEKL. V was cut by 0 bases and J by 4 bases, with 15 bases left in between. Clones were sequenced by immunoSEQ multiplex PCR, and TCRdb holds only the in-frame ones, with some missing. The sample has about 550,000 clones, around 95% seen once. The naive CD8 subset, CD45RO-negative cells positively selected for CCR7, excluded terminally differentiated effector memory CD45RA+ cells. This TCR was sampled from a woman in her 30s in good health. The sequencing input was naive CD8+ T cells sorted from blood. This chain joins TRBV4-1 and TRBJ1-1, with a tentative D call TRBD1 (5 bases). The CDR3 region is CASSQDRGGSGTEAFF. In DNA form, the CDR3 reads TGCGCCAGCAGCCAAGATCGGGGGGGTAGTGGCACTGAAGCTTTCTTT.